The clone carrying this T cell receptor beta chain was counted many times. Its antigen is not identified. This specimen comes from a study of Graves' ophthalmopathy and Graves' hyperthyroidism. Findings of the study overall: Detection in blood was also observed for most expanded thyroid clonotypes above 0.001 frequency.

The CDR3 extends over 14 amino acids. The V end lost 0 bases, the J end lost 8 bases, and 13 bases lay between the germline ends. Germline CDR1 reads LNHNV; CDR2 reads YYDKDF (reference sequence). The authors amplified TCR beta CDR3 regions, and they did so from RNA transcripts for repertoire sequencing. First-round RT-PCR used HTBI primers; second-round multiplex PCR followed. Using its own MiXCR run on the multiplex PCR reads, TCRdb lists one record per CDR3 protein. The sample yields some 160,000 distinct CDR3 sequences, approximately 40% seen once. This chain uses TRBV15 with TRBJ1-2; D not resolved. This receptor was taken from a man aged 25 to 40 with Graves' ophthalmopathy. The source material was peripheral blood. The CDR3 DNA sequence: TGTGCCACCAGCAGAGAGGTCATGCGGGCAGGCTACACCTTC. This gives the protein CATSREVMRAGYTF.